This TCR beta chain was retrieved from a study of blood T cell repertoires in COVID-19. Study-wide context: Specimens from acute and convalescent COVID-19 originated in the United States, Italy and Spain. PBMCs, B-cell-depleted T cells, or T cells were the source of the cDNA or gDNA that made up the material.

Clones were sequenced by immunoSEQ multiplex PCR, and TCRdb holds only the in-frame ones, with some missing. The profile covers some 150,000 clones, with around four fifths appearing a single time and roughly 14% taken by the ten largest. Seattle's cohort entered during active infection and was followed longitudinally. The CDR3 consists of 14 residues. Germline V CDR1 and CDR2: SGHAT, FQNNGV. The ends were cut back, 5 bases at V and 4 bases at J, with 13 bases in the middle. This clone was seen only a few times. Sequences were obtained from peripheral blood. The sequence was collected from a woman between 70 and 85 years old with COVID-19, enrolled during active disease. V usage is TRBV11-2 and J usage is TRBJ2-3, with unresolved D. CDR3 in amino acids: CASSRPLEADTQYF. As DNA, the CDR3 is TGTGCCAGCAGCCGACCCCTCGAGGCAGATACGCAGTATTTT.